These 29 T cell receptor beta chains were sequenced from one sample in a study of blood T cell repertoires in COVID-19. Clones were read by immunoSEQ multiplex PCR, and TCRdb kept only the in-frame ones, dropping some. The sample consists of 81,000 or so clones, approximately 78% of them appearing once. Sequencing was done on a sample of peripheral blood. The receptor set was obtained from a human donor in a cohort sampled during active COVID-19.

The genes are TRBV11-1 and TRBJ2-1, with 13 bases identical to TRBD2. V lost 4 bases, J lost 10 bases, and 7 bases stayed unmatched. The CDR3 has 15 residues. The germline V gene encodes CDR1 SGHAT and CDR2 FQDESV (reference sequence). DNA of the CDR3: TGTGCCAGCAGCTCGACTAGCGGGGGGCTAGGAGAGCAGTTCTTC. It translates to CASSSTSGGLGEQFF. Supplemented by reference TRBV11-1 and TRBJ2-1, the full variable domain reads EAEVAQSPRYKITEKSQAVAFWCDPISGHATLYWYRQILGQGPELLVQFQDESVVDDSQLPKDRFSAERLKGVDSTLKIQPAELGDSAMYLCASSSTSGGLGEQFFGPGTRLTVL.

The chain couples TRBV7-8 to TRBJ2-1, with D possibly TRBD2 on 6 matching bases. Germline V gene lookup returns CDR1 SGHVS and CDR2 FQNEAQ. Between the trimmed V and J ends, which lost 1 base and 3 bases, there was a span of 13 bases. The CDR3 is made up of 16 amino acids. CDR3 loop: CASSLEGGGHYNEQFF. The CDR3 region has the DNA TGTGCCAGCAGCTTAGAGGGCGGAGGGCACTACAATGAGCAGTTCTTC. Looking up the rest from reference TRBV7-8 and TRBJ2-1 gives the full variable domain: GAGVSQSPRYKVAKRGQDVALRCDPISGHVSLFWYQQALGQGPEFLTYFQNEAQLDKSGLPSDRFFAERPEGSVSTLKIQRTQQEDSAVYLCASSLEGGGHYNEQFFGPGTRLTVL.

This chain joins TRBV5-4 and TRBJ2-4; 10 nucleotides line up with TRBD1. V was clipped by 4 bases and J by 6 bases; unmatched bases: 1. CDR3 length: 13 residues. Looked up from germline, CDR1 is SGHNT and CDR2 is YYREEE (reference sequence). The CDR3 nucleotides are TGTGCCAGCAGCCGGGACAGGGGAAACATTCAGTACTTC. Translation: CASSRDRGNIQYF.

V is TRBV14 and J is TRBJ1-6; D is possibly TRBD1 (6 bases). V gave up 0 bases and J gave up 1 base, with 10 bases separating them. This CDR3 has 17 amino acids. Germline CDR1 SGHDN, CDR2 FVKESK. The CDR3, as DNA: TGTGCCAGCAGCCAAGACAGGGGTTGGTCCTATAATTCACCCCTCCACTTT. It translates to CASSQDRGWSYNSPLHF.

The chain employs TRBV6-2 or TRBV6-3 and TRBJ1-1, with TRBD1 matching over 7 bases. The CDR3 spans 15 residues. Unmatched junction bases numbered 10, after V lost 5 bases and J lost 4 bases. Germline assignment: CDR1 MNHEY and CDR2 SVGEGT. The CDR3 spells CASSPATGMVTEAFF. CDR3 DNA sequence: TGTGCCAGCAGTCCAGCGACAGGGATGGTCACTGAAGCTTTCTTT.

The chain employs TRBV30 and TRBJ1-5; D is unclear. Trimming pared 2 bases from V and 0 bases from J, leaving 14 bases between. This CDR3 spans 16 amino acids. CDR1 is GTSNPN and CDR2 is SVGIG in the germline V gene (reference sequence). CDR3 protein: CAWSLRELYSNQPQHF. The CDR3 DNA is TGTGCCTGGAGTTTAAGGGAGCTTTATAGCAATCAGCCCCAGCATTTT.

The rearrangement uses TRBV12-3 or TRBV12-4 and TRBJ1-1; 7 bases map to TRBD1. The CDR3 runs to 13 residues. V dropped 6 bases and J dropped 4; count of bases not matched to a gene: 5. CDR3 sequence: CASSLNRGTEAFF. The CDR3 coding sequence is TGTGCCAGCAGCCTAAACAGGGGCACTGAAGCTTTCTTT.

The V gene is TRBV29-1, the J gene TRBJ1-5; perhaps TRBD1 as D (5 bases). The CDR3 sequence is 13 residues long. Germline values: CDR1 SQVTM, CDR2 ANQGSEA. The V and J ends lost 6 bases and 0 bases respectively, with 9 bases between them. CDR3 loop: CSVVTDSNQPQHF. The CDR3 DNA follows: TGCAGCGTGGTGACAGATAGCAATCAGCCCCAGCATTTT.

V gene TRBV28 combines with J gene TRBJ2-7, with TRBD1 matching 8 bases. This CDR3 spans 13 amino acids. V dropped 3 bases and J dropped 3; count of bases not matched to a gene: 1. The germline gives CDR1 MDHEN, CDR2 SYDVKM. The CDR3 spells CASSFDRGYEQYF. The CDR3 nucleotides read TGTGCCAGCAGTTTTGACAGGGGCTACGAGCAGTACTTC. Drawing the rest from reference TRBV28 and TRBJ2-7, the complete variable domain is DVKVTQSSRYLVKRTGEKVFLECVQDMDHENMFWYRQDPGLGLRLIYFSYDVKMKEKGDIPEGYSVSREKKERFSLILESASTNQTSMYLCASSFDRGYEQYFGPGTRLTVT.

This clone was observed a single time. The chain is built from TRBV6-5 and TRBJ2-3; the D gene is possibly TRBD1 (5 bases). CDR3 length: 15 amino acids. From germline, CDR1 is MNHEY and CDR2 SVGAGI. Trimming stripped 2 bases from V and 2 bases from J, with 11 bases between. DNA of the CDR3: TGTGCCAGCAGTTACGATATAGGGGACACAGATACGCAGTATTTT. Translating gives CASSYDIGDTDTQYF.

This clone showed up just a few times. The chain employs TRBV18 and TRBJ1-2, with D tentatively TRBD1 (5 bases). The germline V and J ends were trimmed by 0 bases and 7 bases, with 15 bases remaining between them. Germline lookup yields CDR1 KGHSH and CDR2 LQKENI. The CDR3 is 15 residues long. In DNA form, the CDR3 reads TGTGCCAGCTCACCACCTACAGGACAACAGTTTGGCTACACCTTC. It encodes CASSPPTGQQFGYTF.

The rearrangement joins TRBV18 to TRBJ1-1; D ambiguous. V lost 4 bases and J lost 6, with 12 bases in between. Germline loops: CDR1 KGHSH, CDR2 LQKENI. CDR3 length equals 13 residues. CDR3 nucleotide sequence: TGTGCCAGCTCACTTTCAGCGCCTGCTGAAGCTTTCTTT. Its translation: CASSLSAPAEAFF.

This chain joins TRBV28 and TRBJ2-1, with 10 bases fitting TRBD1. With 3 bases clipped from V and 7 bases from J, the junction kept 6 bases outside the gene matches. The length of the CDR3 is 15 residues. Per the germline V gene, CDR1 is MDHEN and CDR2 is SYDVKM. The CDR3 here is CASSLWTGGRNEQFF. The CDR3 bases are TGTGCCAGCAGTTTGTGGACAGGGGGGCGTAATGAGCAGTTCTTC.

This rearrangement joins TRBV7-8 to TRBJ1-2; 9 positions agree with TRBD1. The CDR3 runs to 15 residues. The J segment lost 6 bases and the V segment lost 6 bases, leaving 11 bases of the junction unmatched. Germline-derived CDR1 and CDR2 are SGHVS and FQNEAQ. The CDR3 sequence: CASSRDRVVGDGYTF. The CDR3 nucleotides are TGTGCCAGCAGTCGGGACAGGGTAGTTGGAGATGGCTACACCTTC.

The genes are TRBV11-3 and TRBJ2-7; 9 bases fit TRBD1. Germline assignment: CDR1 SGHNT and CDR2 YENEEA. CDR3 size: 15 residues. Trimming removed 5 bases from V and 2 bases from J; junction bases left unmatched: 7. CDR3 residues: CASSSGQGPTYEQYF. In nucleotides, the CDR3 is TGTGCCAGCAGCAGCGGACAGGGGCCTACCTACGAGCAGTACTTC.

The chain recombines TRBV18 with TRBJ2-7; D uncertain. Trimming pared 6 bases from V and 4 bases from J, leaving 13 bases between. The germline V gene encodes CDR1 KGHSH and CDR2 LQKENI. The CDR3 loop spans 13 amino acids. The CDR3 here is CASSPTAAYEQYF. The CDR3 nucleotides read TGTGCCAGCTCGCCCACCGCTGCGTACGAGCAGTACTTC.

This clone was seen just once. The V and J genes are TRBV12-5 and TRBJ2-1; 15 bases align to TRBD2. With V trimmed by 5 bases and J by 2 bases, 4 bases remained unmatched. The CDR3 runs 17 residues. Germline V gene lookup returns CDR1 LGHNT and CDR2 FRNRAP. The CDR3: CASGAGLAGGAYNEQFF. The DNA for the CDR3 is TGTGCTAGTGGTGCGGGACTAGCGGGGGGAGCCTACAATGAGCAGTTCTTC. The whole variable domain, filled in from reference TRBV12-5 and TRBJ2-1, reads DARVTQTPRHKVTEMGQEVTMRCQPILGHNTVFWYRQTMMQGLELLAYFRNRAPLDDSGMPKDRFSAEMPDATLATLKIQPSEPRDSAVYFCASGAGLAGGAYNEQFFGPGTRLTVL.

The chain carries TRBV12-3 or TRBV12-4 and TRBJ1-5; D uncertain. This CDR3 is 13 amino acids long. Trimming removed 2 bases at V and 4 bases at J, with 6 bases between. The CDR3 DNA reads TGTGCCAGCAGTTTACGGTTGAATCAGCCCCAGCATTTT. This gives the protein CASSLRLNQPQHF.

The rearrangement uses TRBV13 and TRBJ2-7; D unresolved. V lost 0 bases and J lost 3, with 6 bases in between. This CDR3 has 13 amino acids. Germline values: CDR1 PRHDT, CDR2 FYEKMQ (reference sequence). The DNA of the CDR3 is TGTGCCAGCAGCTTAGGCCCTATCTACGAGCAGTACTTC. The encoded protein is CASSLGPIYEQYF.

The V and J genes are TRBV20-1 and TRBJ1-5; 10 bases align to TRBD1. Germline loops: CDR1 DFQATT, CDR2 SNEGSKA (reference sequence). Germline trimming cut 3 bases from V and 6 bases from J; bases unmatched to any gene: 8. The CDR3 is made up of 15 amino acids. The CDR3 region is CSASRTGGEGQPQHF. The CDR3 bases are TGCAGTGCTAGTAGGACAGGGGGGGAGGGTCAGCCCCAGCATTTT.

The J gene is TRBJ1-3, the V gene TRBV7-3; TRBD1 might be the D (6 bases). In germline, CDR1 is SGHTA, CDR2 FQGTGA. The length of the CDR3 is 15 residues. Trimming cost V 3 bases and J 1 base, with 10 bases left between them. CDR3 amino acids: CASSFPRGSGNTIYF. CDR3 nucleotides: TGTGCCAGCAGCTTTCCCAGGGGATCTGGAAACACCATATATTTT.

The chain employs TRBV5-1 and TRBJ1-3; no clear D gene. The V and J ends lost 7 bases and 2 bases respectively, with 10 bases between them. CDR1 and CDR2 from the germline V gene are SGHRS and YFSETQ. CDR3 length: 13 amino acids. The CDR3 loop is CASRGVTGNTIYF. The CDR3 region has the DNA TGCGCCAGCCGCGGGGTGACTGGAAACACCATATATTTT.

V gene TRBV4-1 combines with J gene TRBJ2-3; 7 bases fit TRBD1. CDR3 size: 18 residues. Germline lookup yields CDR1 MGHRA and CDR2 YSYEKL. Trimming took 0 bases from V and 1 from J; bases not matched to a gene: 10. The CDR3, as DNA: TGCGCCAGCAGCCAAGAGTTCAGGGGGTGGGGGCGCACAGATACGCAGTATTTT. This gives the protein CASSQEFRGWGRTDTQYF.

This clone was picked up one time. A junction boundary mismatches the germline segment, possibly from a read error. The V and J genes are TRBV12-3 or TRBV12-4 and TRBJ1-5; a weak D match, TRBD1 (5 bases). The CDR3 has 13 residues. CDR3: CASSFLTGGHSVF. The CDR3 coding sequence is TGTGCCAGCAGTTTCCTAACTGGCGGACACTCCGTTTTT.

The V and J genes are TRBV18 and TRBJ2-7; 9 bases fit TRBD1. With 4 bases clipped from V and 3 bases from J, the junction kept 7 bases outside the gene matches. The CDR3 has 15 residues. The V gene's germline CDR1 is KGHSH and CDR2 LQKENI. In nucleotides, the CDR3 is TGTGCCAGCTCACACAGGGGGCTGAGGAGCTACGAGCAGTACTTC. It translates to CASSHRGLRSYEQYF.

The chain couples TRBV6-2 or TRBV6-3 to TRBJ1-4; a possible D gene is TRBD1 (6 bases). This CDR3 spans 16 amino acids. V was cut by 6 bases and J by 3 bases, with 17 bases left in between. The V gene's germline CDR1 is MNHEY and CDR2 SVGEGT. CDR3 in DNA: TGTGCCAGCAGCCGTCCAGGAGCAGGGGCTAATGAAAAACTGTTTTTT. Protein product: CASSRPGAGANEKLFF.

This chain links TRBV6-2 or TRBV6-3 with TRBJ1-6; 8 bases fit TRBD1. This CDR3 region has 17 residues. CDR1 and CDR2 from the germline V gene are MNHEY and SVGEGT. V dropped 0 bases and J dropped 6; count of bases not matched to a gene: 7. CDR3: CASSYSRQGPINSPLHF. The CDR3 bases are TGTGCCAGCAGTTACTCCCGACAGGGGCCGATTAATTCACCCCTCCACTTT.

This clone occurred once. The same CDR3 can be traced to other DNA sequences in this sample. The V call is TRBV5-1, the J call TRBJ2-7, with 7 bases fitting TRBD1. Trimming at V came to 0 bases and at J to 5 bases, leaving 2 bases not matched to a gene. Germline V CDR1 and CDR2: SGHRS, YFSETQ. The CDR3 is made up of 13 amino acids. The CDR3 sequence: CASSLEGADEQYF. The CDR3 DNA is TGCGCCAGCAGCTTGGAGGGGGCGGACGAGCAGTACTTC.

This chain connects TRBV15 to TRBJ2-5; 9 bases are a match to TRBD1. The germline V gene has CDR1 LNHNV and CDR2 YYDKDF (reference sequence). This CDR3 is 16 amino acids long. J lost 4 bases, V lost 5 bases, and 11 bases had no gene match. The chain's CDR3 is CATSRGDRDFRETQYF. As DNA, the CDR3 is TGTGCCACCAGCCGGGGGGACAGGGACTTTCGAGAGACCCAGTACTTC.